The rows below give T cell receptor beta chains drawn from one sample of a study of T-cell reconstitution after alpha-beta-depleted transplantation in children. TCRdb re-called the PCR reads with MiXCR, one entry per CDR3 protein. The sample gives almost 600,000 distinct CDR3 sequences, 27% of which show up once; about 35% is in the top ten. Here the sequenced sample was PBMCs, taken before TCRalphabeta/CD19-depleted stem cell transplant. These receptors all come from a boy in the first two years of life with Wiskott-Aldrich syndrome, due to receive a stem cell transplant. The CDR3 runs from the conserved cysteine through the conserved F or W. Each record gives: J gene, D gene, V gene, clone size, CDR3 DNA, CDR3 protein. A D gene is named only where the DNA matches it firmly. Not all rows give a size; the values are once, few, many and, for expanded clones, a class.

J gene: TRBJ2-1
D gene: .
V gene: TRBV5-1
clone size: few
CDR3 DNA: TGCGCCAGCAGCTTGGAGCTTACTAATGAGCAGTTCTTC
CDR3 protein: CASSLELTNEQFF

J gene: TRBJ1-5
D gene: .
V gene: TRBV7-9
clone size: .
CDR3 DNA: TGTGCCAGCAGCTTAGGGGTGACGGGACAGCCCCAGCATTTT
CDR3 protein: CASSLGVTGQPQHF

J gene: TRBJ2-7
D gene: .
V gene: TRBV29-1
clone size: .
CDR3 DNA: TGCAGCGTTGGACATGCATCCTACGAGCAGTACTTC
CDR3 protein: CSVGHASYEQYF

J gene: TRBJ2-2
D gene: .
V gene: TRBV10-3
clone size: .
CDR3 DNA: TGTGCCATCAGTGAGTCGATCAGGAACACCGGGGAGCTGTTTTTT
CDR3 protein: CAISESIRNTGELFF

J gene: TRBJ2-5
D gene: .
V gene: TRBV7-2
clone size: .
CDR3 DNA: TGTGCCAGCAGCTTAGCCCGGGGACGGCAAGAGACCCAGTACTTC
CDR3 protein: CASSLARGRQETQYF

J gene: TRBJ2-5
D gene: .
V gene: TRBV20-1
clone size: .
CDR3 DNA: TGCAGTGCGCAAACGGGACTGGTACAAGAGACCCAGTACTTC
CDR3 protein: CSAQTGLVQETQYF

J gene: TRBJ2-3
D gene: TRBD1
V gene: TRBV5-1
clone size: few
CDR3 DNA: TGCGCCAGCAGCTTACAGGGGGCCGCAGATACGCAGTATTTT
CDR3 protein: CASSLQGAADTQYF

J gene: TRBJ2-7
D gene: .
V gene: TRBV5-1
clone size: few
CDR3 DNA: TGCGCCAGCAGCCCGGGGGAGAGCACCCTAACTAGAGAGCAGTACTTC
CDR3 protein: CASSPGESTLTREQYF

J gene: TRBJ2-7
D gene: TRBD1
V gene: TRBV11-1
clone size: few
CDR3 DNA: TGTGCCAGCAGCTTACTGACAGGGCCCTACGAGCAGTACTTC
CDR3 protein: CASSLLTGPYEQYF

J gene: TRBJ1-1
D gene: .
V gene: TRBV5-6
clone size: .
CDR3 DNA: TGTGCCAGCAGCTTGGTAGGGGCTCGGGACACTGAAGCTTTCTTT
CDR3 protein: CASSLVGARDTEAFF

J gene: TRBJ2-7
D gene: .
V gene: TRBV12-3/TRBV12-4
clone size: .
CDR3 DNA: TGTGCCAGCAGTTTTTGGGGGCGGGGGACCCCTGACGAGCAGTACTTC
CDR3 protein: CASSFWGRGTPDEQYF

J gene: TRBJ2-1
D gene: .
V gene: TRBV5-1
clone size: few
CDR3 DNA: TGCGCCAGCAGCTTGGGATACACCTCCTACAATGAGCAGTTCTTC
CDR3 protein: CASSLGYTSYNEQFF

J gene: TRBJ2-1
D gene: TRBD2
V gene: TRBV10-2
clone size: .
CDR3 DNA: TGCGCCAGCAGGGGGGCTGGTAGCGGGGGCAGCTCCTACAATGAGCAGTTCTTC
CDR3 protein: CASRGAGSGGSSYNEQFF

J gene: TRBJ2-1
D gene: TRBD1
V gene: TRBV19
clone size: .
CDR3 DNA: TGTGCCAGTAGTAACGGACAGGGTGTAGATGAGCAGTTCTTC
CDR3 protein: CASSNGQGVDEQFF

J gene: TRBJ1-2
D gene: .
V gene: TRBV12-3/TRBV12-4
clone size: few
CDR3 DNA: TGTGCCAGCACCTTGGGGCCCAGCCGGTGGGGCTACACCTTC
CDR3 protein: CASTLGPSRWGYTF

J gene: TRBJ2-7
D gene: .
V gene: TRBV5-1
clone size: .
CDR3 DNA: TGCGCCAGCAGCTTGGGGCAGGGTCTGAACTACGAGCAGTACTTC
CDR3 protein: CASSLGQGLNYEQYF

J gene: TRBJ1-5
D gene: .
V gene: TRBV20-1
clone size: .
CDR3 DNA: TGCAGTGCTAGAGGCAGTAAGGGCAATCAGCCCCAGCATTTT
CDR3 protein: CSARGSKGNQPQHF

J gene: TRBJ2-3
D gene: .
V gene: TRBV20-1
clone size: few
CDR3 DNA: TGCAGTGCTTCCAGGGGAACAGATACGCAGTATTTT
CDR3 protein: CSASRGTDTQYF

J gene: TRBJ2-1
D gene: .
V gene: TRBV19
clone size: .
CDR3 DNA: TGTGCCAGTAGTAGGGGATTTATGTACAATGAGCAGTTCTTC
CDR3 protein: CASSRGFMYNEQFF

J gene: TRBJ2-5
D gene: TRBD1
V gene: TRBV29-1
clone size: .
CDR3 DNA: TGCAGCGCCGACAGGGGGGCTGATGGGACCCAGTACTTC
CDR3 protein: CSADRGADGTQYF

J gene: TRBJ1-1
D gene: TRBD1
V gene: TRBV5-5
clone size: .
CDR3 DNA: TGTGCCAGCAGCCGGCCCGGTAAGGACTACGGGACAGGGCTTATTTTCTTT
CDR3 protein: CASSRPGKDYGTGLIFF

J gene: TRBJ2-7
D gene: .
V gene: TRBV20-1
clone size: few
CDR3 DNA: TGCAGTGCTAGAGAACCCCTACCCTATTACGAGCAGTACTTC
CDR3 protein: CSAREPLPYYEQYF

J gene: TRBJ2-7
D gene: TRBD2
V gene: TRBV3-1
clone size: .
CDR3 DNA: TGTGCCAGCAGCCGTTTACGGGGGACTACAGAGCAGTACTTC
CDR3 protein: CASSRLRGTTEQYF

J gene: TRBJ2-1
D gene: .
V gene: TRBV20-1
clone size: .
CDR3 DNA: TGCAGTGCTAGAGATATGGAGAAGGGTGACAGTGAGCAGTTCTTC
CDR3 protein: CSARDMEKGDSEQFF

J gene: TRBJ2-6
D gene: .
V gene: TRBV6-1
clone size: .
CDR3 DNA: TGTGCCAGCAGGGCATGGACGGTGAGCTCTGGGGCCAACGTCCTGACTTTC
CDR3 protein: CASRAWTVSSGANVLTF

J gene: TRBJ2-6
D gene: .
V gene: TRBV5-1
clone size: few
CDR3 DNA: TGCGCCAGCAGCTTGGCGGCCATCGCTGGGGCCAACGTCCTGACTTTC
CDR3 protein: CASSLAAIAGANVLTF

J gene: TRBJ2-3
D gene: TRBD2
V gene: TRBV5-1
clone size: few
CDR3 DNA: TGCGCCAGCAGCTTGAGGTTCTTAGCGGGAGTGCCAGATACGCAGTATTTT
CDR3 protein: CASSLRFLAGVPDTQYF

J gene: TRBJ2-1
D gene: .
V gene: TRBV10-3
clone size: .
CDR3 DNA: TGTGCCATCAGTGAGGACATATCCTACAATGAGCAGTTCTTC
CDR3 protein: CAISEDISYNEQFF

J gene: TRBJ2-7
D gene: .
V gene: TRBV10-3
clone size: .
CDR3 DNA: TGTGCCATCAGCCCCGGAGAGGGATCTTCCTACGAGCAGTACTTC
CDR3 protein: CAISPGEGSSYEQYF

J gene: TRBJ2-3
D gene: .
V gene: TRBV29-1
clone size: .
CDR3 DNA: TGCAGCGTTGAATATTTTGGTACGCAGTATTTT
CDR3 protein: CSVEYFGTQYF

J gene: TRBJ2-1
D gene: .
V gene: TRBV7-9
clone size: .
CDR3 DNA: TGTGCCAGCAGCGATAGGACTAATAATGAGCAGTTCTTC
CDR3 protein: CASSDRTNNEQFF

J gene: TRBJ2-3
D gene: TRBD2
V gene: TRBV20-1
clone size: .
CDR3 DNA: TGCAGTGCTAGGCGGGTTCCTAGCGGGAGGCCCCTTAGCACAGATACGCAGTATTTT
CDR3 protein: CSARRVPSGRPLSTDTQYF

J gene: TRBJ2-1
D gene: .
V gene: TRBV10-3
clone size: .
CDR3 DNA: TGTGCCATCAGGGACCCGAATTACAATGAGCAGTTCTTC
CDR3 protein: CAIRDPNYNEQFF

J gene: TRBJ2-7
D gene: .
V gene: TRBV7-2
clone size: .
CDR3 DNA: TGTGCCAGCAGCCGGTCCGGGACTGGCACCTACGAGCAGTACTTC
CDR3 protein: CASSRSGTGTYEQYF

J gene: TRBJ2-7
D gene: .
V gene: TRBV4-1
clone size: few
CDR3 DNA: TGCGCCAGCAGCCTTAGGGACCCCTACGAGCAGTACTTC
CDR3 protein: CASSLRDPYEQYF

J gene: TRBJ1-2
D gene: .
V gene: TRBV28
clone size: many
CDR3 DNA: TGTGCCAGCAGCTTCAACTATGGCTACACCTTC
CDR3 protein: CASSFNYGYTF

J gene: TRBJ2-3
D gene: .
V gene: TRBV7-2
clone size: .
CDR3 DNA: TGTGCCAGCAGTTTTTCAGTGGGGACAGATACGCAGTATTTT
CDR3 protein: CASSFSVGTDTQYF

J gene: TRBJ2-5
D gene: TRBD2
V gene: TRBV20-1
clone size: .
CDR3 DNA: TGCAGTGCTGGTCCTAGCGGGAGTCTAAGGGGGGAGACCCAGTACTTC
CDR3 protein: CSAGPSGSLRGETQYF

J gene: TRBJ1-1
D gene: TRBD1
V gene: TRBV24-1
clone size: few
CDR3 DNA: TGTGCCAGTACTCGTACTAAAACAGGGGAAGGTCGATGGACTGAAGCTTTCTTT
CDR3 protein: CASTRTKTGEGRWTEAFF

J gene: TRBJ2-1
D gene: TRBD2
V gene: TRBV5-1
clone size: few
CDR3 DNA: TGCGCCAGCAGCCCCGGGACTAGCTCCAATGAGCAGTTCTTC
CDR3 protein: CASSPGTSSNEQFF

J gene: TRBJ2-7
D gene: TRBD2
V gene: TRBV6-1
clone size: .
CDR3 DNA: TGTGCCAGCAAGCCGCTAGCGGATAGCTACGAGCAGTACTTC
CDR3 protein: CASKPLADSYEQYF

J gene: TRBJ2-7
D gene: .
V gene: TRBV5-1
clone size: few
CDR3 DNA: TGCGCCAGCAGCTTGGACTTCGGGTGGTCTTACGAGCAGTACTTC
CDR3 protein: CASSLDFGWSYEQYF

J gene: TRBJ2-3
D gene: .
V gene: TRBV5-1
clone size: .
CDR3 DNA: TGCGCCAGCAGCCCGAGGGAGAGGGCTAGCACAGATACGCAGTATTTT
CDR3 protein: CASSPRERASTDTQYF

J gene: TRBJ2-3
D gene: .
V gene: TRBV7-3
clone size: .
CDR3 DNA: TGTGCCAGCAGCCAGGATACAGGCGAAGATACGCAGTATTTT
CDR3 protein: CASSQDTGEDTQYF

J gene: TRBJ1-2
D gene: .
V gene: TRBV12-3/TRBV12-4
clone size: .
CDR3 DNA: TGTGCCAGCAGCCATACAGATAACTATGGCTACACCTTC
CDR3 protein: CASSHTDNYGYTF

J gene: TRBJ2-1
D gene: TRBD1
V gene: TRBV3-1
clone size: few
CDR3 DNA: TGTGCCAGCAGCCTCAGGGGGCTACTACTCAATGAGCAGTTCTTC
CDR3 protein: CASSLRGLLLNEQFF

J gene: TRBJ1-1
D gene: .
V gene: TRBV18
clone size: few
CDR3 DNA: TGTGCCAGCTCACCCACCCCAGGGGCGAACACTGAAGCTTTCTTT
CDR3 protein: CASSPTPGANTEAFF

J gene: TRBJ2-1
D gene: TRBD2
V gene: TRBV24-1
clone size: .
CDR3 DNA: TGTGCCACCAGTGATTTGGGTAGCGGGAGCTACAATGAGCAGTTCTTC
CDR3 protein: CATSDLGSGSYNEQFF